This T cell receptor (beta chain) stems from a study of cytomegalovirus exposure and HLA in healthy donors. V was pared by 9 bases and J by 6 bases, with 10 bases of the junction left unmatched. This CDR3 has 13 amino acids. Germline CDR1 is LNHDA and CDR2 is SQIVND (reference sequence). The PCR contained 60 Vbeta and 13 Jbeta primers. Repertoires were generated with immunoSEQ multiplex PCR, while TCRdb's copy carries only in-frame clones and drops some. The table has roughly 180,000 clones, around 80% seen once. The J gene is TRBJ2-7, the V gene TRBV19; 8 nucleotides agree with TRBD2. The clonotype was recovered from a woman aged 45 to 65 in good health and CMV-seropositive. The sequencing sample was made of PBMCs. In DNA, the CDR3 is TGTGCCAGCTCTGGACTAGCTTACCCCGAGCAGTACTTC. The encoded protein is CASSGLAYPEQYF.